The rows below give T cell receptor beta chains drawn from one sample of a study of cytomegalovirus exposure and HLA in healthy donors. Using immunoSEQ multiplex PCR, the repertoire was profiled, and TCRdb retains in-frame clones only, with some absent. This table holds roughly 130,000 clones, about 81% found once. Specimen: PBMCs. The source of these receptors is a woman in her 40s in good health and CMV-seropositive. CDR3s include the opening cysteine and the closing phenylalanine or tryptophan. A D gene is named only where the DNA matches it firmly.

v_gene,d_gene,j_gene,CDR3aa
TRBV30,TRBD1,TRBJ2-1,CAWSVGFGTGATNEQFF
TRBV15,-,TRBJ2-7,CATSRDLEGGEQYF
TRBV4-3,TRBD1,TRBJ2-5,CASSPGRQGALETQYF
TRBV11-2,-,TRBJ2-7,CASSPTGRFSPYEQYF
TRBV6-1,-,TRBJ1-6,CASSERLGDSPLHF
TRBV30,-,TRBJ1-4,CAWKAGPEKLFF
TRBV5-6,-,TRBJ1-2,CASSLERGWQGYTF
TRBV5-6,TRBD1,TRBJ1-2,CASSLFGQGAQGYTF
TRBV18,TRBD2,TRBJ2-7,CASSPLDPAGNEQYF
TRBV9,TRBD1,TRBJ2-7,CASSVAGQHLYEQYF
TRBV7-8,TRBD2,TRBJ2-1,CASSLPALAGGHEQFF
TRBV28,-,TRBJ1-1,CASSLSLSGNTEAFF
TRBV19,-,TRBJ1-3,CASSESGNTIYF
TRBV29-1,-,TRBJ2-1,CSVEGRGSEQFF
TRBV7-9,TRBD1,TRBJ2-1,CSSSTQTGNPTDEQFF
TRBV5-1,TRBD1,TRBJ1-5,CASSLFGQGAGQPQHF
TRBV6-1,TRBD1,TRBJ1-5,CASLNGDRVNQPQHF
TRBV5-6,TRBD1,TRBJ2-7,CASSYTGAWGEQYF
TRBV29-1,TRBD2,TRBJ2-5,CSAVKLAGAGETQYF
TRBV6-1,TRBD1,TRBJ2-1,CASSADRGLNNEQFF
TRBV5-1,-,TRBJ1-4,CASSLGDNLNEKLFF
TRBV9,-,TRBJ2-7,CASSDGGGSQQYF
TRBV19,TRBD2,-,CASSVLAGTYEQYF
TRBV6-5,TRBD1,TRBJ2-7,CASSGTGEREQYF
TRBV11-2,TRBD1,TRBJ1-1,CASSLWDRMGTEAFF
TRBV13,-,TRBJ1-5,CASSLGPLQPQHF
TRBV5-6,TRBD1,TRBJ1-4,CASSLFGTGEFEKLFF
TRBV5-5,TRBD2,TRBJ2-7,CASSFSGSYEQYF
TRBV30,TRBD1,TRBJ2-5,CAWSWTGEETQYF
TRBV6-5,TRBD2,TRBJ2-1,CASTHGTSGNNEQFF
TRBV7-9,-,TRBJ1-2,CASSQGGGYGYTF
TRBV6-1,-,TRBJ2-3,CASSEKLHPCTQYF
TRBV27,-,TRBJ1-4,CASSFRESREKLFF
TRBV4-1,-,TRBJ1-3,CASSQDVQGLLRDTIYF
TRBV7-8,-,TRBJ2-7,CASSLASSGSYEQYF
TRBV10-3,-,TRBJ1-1,CAITESQPTPNTEAFF
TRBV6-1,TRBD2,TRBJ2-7,CASSSAGTRAYEQYF
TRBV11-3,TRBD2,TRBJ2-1,CASSLGGRSGNNEQFF
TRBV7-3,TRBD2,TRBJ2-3,CASSLLAGEVSDTQYF
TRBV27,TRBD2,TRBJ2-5,CASSFFSSGSRETQYF
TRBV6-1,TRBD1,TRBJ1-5,CASSEGRTGGIQPQHF
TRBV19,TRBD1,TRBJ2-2,CASMARTGVSGELFF
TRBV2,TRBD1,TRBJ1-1,CASSLTWTGPNTEAFF
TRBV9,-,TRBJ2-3,CASSEQGLVSDTQYF
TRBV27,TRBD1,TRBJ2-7,CASSSPGQGYVEQYF
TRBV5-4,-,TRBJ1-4,CASSSGLVEKLFF
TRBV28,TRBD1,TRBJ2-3,CASSPRGPFTDTQYF
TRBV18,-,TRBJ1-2,CASSPEGGNGYTF
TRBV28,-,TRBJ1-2,CASGLLRGYTF
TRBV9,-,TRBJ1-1,CASSPGGLGAFF
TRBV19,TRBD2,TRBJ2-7,CASSIEPLGLAGSYEQYF
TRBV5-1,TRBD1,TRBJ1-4,CASSIKGQGSNEKLFF
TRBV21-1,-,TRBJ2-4,CASSKAGLGNIQYF
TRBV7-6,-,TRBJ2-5,CASSLLPVQETQYF
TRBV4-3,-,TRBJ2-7,CASSLNPPGQGSYEQYF
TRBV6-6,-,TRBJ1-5,CASSYSHYSNQPQHF
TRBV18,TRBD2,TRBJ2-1,CASSPPGLAGGIRGEQFF